These 11 T cell receptor beta chains originate from one sample sequenced in a study of CD8 T cells in Susac syndrome. RNA, at about 0.5 to 1 ug, was reverse transcribed with random hexamers. TCRdb re-called the immunoSEQ multiplex PCR reads with MiXCR, one entry per CDR3 protein. Here the sample spans hundreds of thousands of distinct CDR3 sequences, about 91% being singletons. Input material: CD8+ T cells from PBMCs. These receptors were taken from a human donor with multiple sclerosis.

This clonotype was picked up one time. The genes are TRBV20-1 and TRBJ2-7, with a tentative D call TRBD2 (6 bases). This CDR3 comprises 12 residues. Per germline, CDR1 DFQATT and CDR2 SNEGSKA (reference sequence). With 6 bases removed from V and 5 bases from J, the gap between germline ends came to 14 bases. In DNA, the CDR3 is TGCAGTGCCCCAAGGAGGGGCCACGAGCAGTACTTC. Its translation: CSAPRRGHEQYF.

The CDR3 spells CATSDDSGLAESHEQYF. CDR3 in DNA: TGTGCCACCAGCGATGATTCGGGACTAGCGGAGTCTCACGAGCAGTACTTC. V usage is TRBV15 and J usage is TRBJ2-7; 11 nucleotides agree with TRBD2. Germline trimming cut 5 bases from V and 5 bases from J; bases unmatched to any gene: 14. Germline CDR1 reads LNHNV; CDR2 reads YYDKDF (reference sequence). The CDR3 contains 17 residues.

In the case of this clonotype: One end of the junction fails to match germline, which may point to a read error. The chain has TRBV7-7 and TRBJ2-7; maybe TRBD2 (6 bases). Looked up from germline, CDR1 is SSHAT and CDR2 is FNYEAQ (reference sequence). There are 13 residues in the CDR3. CDR3 DNA sequence: TGTGCTAGCAGCCCCCCGGGAGTGTCCGAGCAGTACTTC. Translation gives CASSPPGVSEQYF.

The rearrangement links TRBV20-1 to TRBJ2-7; TRBD2 agrees at 12 bases. J gave up 0 bases and V 6 bases, and 3 bases lay outside the gene matches. This CDR3 is 14 amino acids long. The germline CDR1 and CDR2 sequences are DFQATT and SNEGSKA (reference sequence). The CDR3 sequence is CSAWTSGNSYEQYF. The CDR3 nucleotides are TGCAGTGCGTGGACTAGCGGGAACTCCTACGAGCAGTACTTC.

J is TRBJ2-2 and V is TRBV30, with D possibly being TRBD1 (5 bases). Trimming cost V 7 bases and J 6 bases, with 12 bases left between them. This CDR3 comprises 12 residues. The germline gives CDR1 GTSNPN, CDR2 SVGIG (reference sequence). The CDR3 region has the DNA TGTGCCTTCGACCAGGGTGCCGGGGAGCTGTTTTTT. This codes for CAFDQGAGELFF.

The gene calls are TRBV6-2 or TRBV6-3 and TRBJ2-1, with 9 nucleotides matching TRBD2. V trimming: 1 base; J trimming: 5 bases; junction bases outside the gene matches: 3. Germline loops: CDR1 MNHEY, CDR2 SVGEGT. The CDR3 has 15 residues. The CDR3: CASSYWSSGNNEQFF. Here the CDR3 DNA reads TGTGCCAGCAGTTACTGGTCTAGCGGGAACAATGAGCAGTTCTTC.

The V gene is TRBV11-1, the J gene TRBJ1-1, with 7 bases matching TRBD1. CDR3 size: 16 residues. The V gene's germline CDR1 is SGHAT and CDR2 FQDESV (reference sequence). Trimming cost V 0 bases and J 2 bases; bases outside gene matches: 6. The CDR3 loop is CASSLARTGLNTEAFF. CDR3 DNA sequence: TGTGCCAGCAGCTTAGCCCGGACAGGCCTCAACACTGAAGCTTTCTTT.

Notes on this clonotype: This CDR3 fails to terminate in the conserved phenylalanine or tryptophan, so it likely reflects a read error. The chain combines TRBV7-7 with TRBJ2-7; no clear D. CDR3 size: 13 residues. In germline, CDR1 is SSHAT, CDR2 FNYEAQ (reference sequence). CDR3 in amino acids: CASSPSLRSEQYL. In DNA, the CDR3 is TGTGCTAGCAGCCCGTCCCTCAGGTCCGAGCAGTACCTC.

This chain joins TRBV4-1 and TRBJ2-1, with TRBD2 matching 7 bases. The germline gives CDR1 MGHRA, CDR2 YSYEKL. With V trimmed by 2 bases and J by 0 bases, 16 bases remained unmatched. This CDR3 has 20 residues. Here the CDR3 reads CASSQSLAVPTYYSYNEQFF. The CDR3 DNA is TGCGCCAGCAGCCAATCCCTAGCGGTACCAACTTACTACTCCTACAATGAGCAGTTCTTC.

V is TRBV20-1 and J is TRBJ2-7, with 12 bases fitting TRBD1. Germline values: CDR1 DFQATT, CDR2 SNEGSKA (reference sequence). J gave up 3 bases and V 0 bases, and 3 bases lay outside the gene matches. The CDR3 consists of 15 residues. CDR3 region: CSAREGQGASYEQYF. The CDR3 DNA reads TGCAGTGCTAGAGAGGGACAGGGGGCTAGCTACGAGCAGTACTTC.

CDR3 protein: CASSQEAWGESYEQYF. The CDR3 DNA follows: TGTGCCAGCAGCCAAGAGGCTTGGGGGGAATCCTACGAGCAGTACTTC. The genes are TRBV14 and TRBJ2-7; TRBD2 might be the D (6 bases). This CDR3 contains 16 residues. Per the germline V gene, CDR1 is SGHDN and CDR2 is FVKESK. V was clipped by 0 bases and J by 1 base, with 13 bases between them.